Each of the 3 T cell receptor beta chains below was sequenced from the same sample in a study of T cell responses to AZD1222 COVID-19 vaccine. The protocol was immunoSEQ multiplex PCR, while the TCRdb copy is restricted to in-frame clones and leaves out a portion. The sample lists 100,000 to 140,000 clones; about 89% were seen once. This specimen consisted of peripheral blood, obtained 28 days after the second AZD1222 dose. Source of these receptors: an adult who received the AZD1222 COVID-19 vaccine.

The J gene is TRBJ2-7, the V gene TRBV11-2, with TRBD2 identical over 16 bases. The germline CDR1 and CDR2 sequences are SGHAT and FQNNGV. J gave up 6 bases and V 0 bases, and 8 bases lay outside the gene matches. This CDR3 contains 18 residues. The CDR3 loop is CASSLEGTSGGALFEQYF. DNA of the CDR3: TGTGCCAGCAGCTTAGAAGGGACTAGCGGGGGGGCCTTGTTCGAGCAGTACTTC.

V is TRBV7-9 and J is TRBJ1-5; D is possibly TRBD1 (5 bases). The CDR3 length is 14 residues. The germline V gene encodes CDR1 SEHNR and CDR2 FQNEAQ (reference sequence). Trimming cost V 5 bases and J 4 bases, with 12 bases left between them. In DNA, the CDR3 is TGTGCCAGCAGCCGAGACAGTGGTAATCAGCCCCAGCATTTT. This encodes CASSRDSGNQPQHF.

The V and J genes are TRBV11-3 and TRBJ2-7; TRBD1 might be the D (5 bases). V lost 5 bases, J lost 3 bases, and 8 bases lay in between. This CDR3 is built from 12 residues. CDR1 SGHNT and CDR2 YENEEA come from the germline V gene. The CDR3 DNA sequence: TGTGCCAGCAGCCTCACAGGCTACGAGCAGTACTTC. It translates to CASSLTGYEQYF.